The sequence of this T cell receptor (beta chain) was determined in a study of cytomegalovirus exposure and HLA in healthy donors listed by TCRdb under 2017. With respect to the entire study: According to an earlier analysis of several hundred of the donors, about 190 million T cells yielded 117 million unique TCR beta sequences and roughly 280 Gb of sequence data. Around 320 gigabases of sequencing data and 70 million to 85 million unique TCR sequences were included in an early release covering 500 to 750 HLA-typed donors. Among the roughly 380 genotyped donors, more than 70% belonged to the genetic ancestry cluster associated with self-reported Caucasian donors. The aim of the study was to test whether cataloging public T cell receptors could identify signatures of past pathogen exposure. The study profiled the T cell repertoires of about 720 subjects by immunosequencing and related them to cytomegalovirus serostatus. In addition to the first cohort of 666 subjects, a separate validation cohort of approximately 120 different subjects was used. High-throughput TCR immunosequencing, statistical association of individual TCRs with disease status, and machine learning were combined to predict cytomegalovirus infection status. A later analysis re-analyzed previously published TCR beta repertoires from 500 to 700 donors and added high-resolution HLA genotyping to study TCR occurrence patterns. Rather than using new phenotypic data, the later analysis identified candidate immune exposures from TCR beta sequences and from how often those sequences occurred across donors. An earlier analysis of fewer than 700 of the donors applied high-throughput TCR beta sequencing to assess whether each TCR beta V gene segment acted as functional or pseudogenic. Donor age, sex, ethnicity and CMV serostatus were compiled alongside the repertoire data. A later genetic analysis used genome-wide SNP genotypes for about 55% of the 666 donors, treating that subset as a discovery cohort. All discovery cohort repertoires had been generated on a single sequencing platform. Both class I and class II loci were covered by HLA typing, at four-digit resolution. The number of donors typed differed by locus, with roughly 629-640 for A, B, C, DRB1 and DQB1, around 500 for DQA1, over 600 for DPA1, and 400 to 490 for DPB1. Roughly 5 DR-DQ haplotypes were treated as single units for association and clustering because of strong linkage in the cohort. Among 398 genotyped donors of the cohort, an average of about 240,000 unique TCR beta nucleotide sequences was sequenced per donor, of which about 18% were non-productive.

Libraries came from the immunoSEQ multiplex PCR assay. For the multiplex PCR, a mixture combining 60 forward primers for TCR Vbeta segments and 13 reverse primers for TCR Jbeta segments was used. A multiplex PCR assay on genomic DNA amplified the CDR3 region of rearranged TCR beta genes. The amplified TCR beta libraries were sequenced on the Illumina HiSeq System as 87-base-pair reads. The study's own analysis went as follows. Across the 600 to 700 repertoires, a later analysis counted about 81 million unique TCR beta chains, around 11 million of which were shared by at least two donors. Raw reads were error-corrected and collapsed into unique sequences with a nearest-neighbor algorithm that merged closely related sequences to remove PCR and sequencing errors. Alignment of CDR3 sequences to IMGT reference sequences was used to assign V, D and J gene segments. For a sequence to be retained, a match of at least six nucleotides was required to both a V gene segment and a J gene segment. A rearrangement was called productive if the CDR3 had no stop codons and remained in frame with V and J, and every other rearrangement was called non-productive. Following IMGT convention, CDR3 was defined as the stretch from the second conserved V-encoded cysteine to the conserved J-encoded phenylalanine. The earlier analysis of about 640 of the donors excluded any sequence lacking an unambiguous match to a single V gene segment. In an earlier analysis of approximately 560 of the donors, a V segment was called functional when productive rearrangements were above 56.7%, and segregating when the standard deviation between donors exceeded 5%. A statistical classification framework was developed to diagnose cytomegalovirus status using the catalog of TCR beta chain sequences. In a later analysis, V and J genes were assigned by comparing TCR nucleotide sequences against IMGT/GENE-DB human TR gene sequences. A later analysis assigned CDR3 sequences and most-parsimonious VDJ recombination scenarios with the TCRdist pipeline. In a later analysis, each TCR beta chain was defined by its CDR3 amino acid sequence together with its V-gene family, and reads without a unique V-gene family were excluded. To address suspected cross-contamination and a sequencing artifact, a later analysis removed under 600 highly shared, low-generation-probability nucleotide sequences. In a later analysis, a clonal expansion index for each public chain was calculated from normalized within-repertoire ranks of inferred template counts. A later analysis computed generation probabilities with a VDJ recombination model fitted to out-of-frame rearrangements, and checked the results against IGoR. In a later analysis, TCR-TCR, TCR-HLA and TCR-CMV co-occurrence was scored with hypergeometric tests, and a repertoire-size bias correction was applied to TCR pairs. A later analysis estimated false discovery rates by permuting HLA or CMV assignments 20 times. In a later analysis, co-occurring TCRs were grouped using DBSCAN, with TCRdist sequence similarity added in when clustering inside HLA-allele-positive subsets. Repertoires with fewer than 30,000 or more than 120,000 public chains were left out of co-occurrence clustering, as were about 5 repertoires with anomalous nucleotide sharing. TCRdb provides this immuneACCESS table in a form limited to in-frame rearrangements. Some clones are lacking; in checked studies, under half of them reflect an unresolved V gene, and why the rest are absent is not known. The V and J calls and clone size were taken over from that table, and D and trimming were inferred from the DNA. Counted in this sample were some 180,000 clones; about 76% of them appeared once. The leading ten clones occupy 5.4% of the sample.

Its CDR3 holds 17 amino acids, cysteine through phenylalanine. The kept DNA is CDR3 alone, 51 bases in frame from the first base. Unmatched junction bases come to 15, with V trimmed by 2 bases and J by 6 bases. CDR1 and CDR2 are drawn from the germline V gene: SGDLS, YYNGEE. Overall study outcomes, separate from this receptor: A later analysis reported that several top co-occurrence clusters appeared linked to parvovirus B19, influenza, CMV and Epstein-Barr virus. Because counts were too low, about 18 rarely observed V segments, including chromosome 9 orphons, were excluded from the earlier analysis of under 650 of the donors. Roughly uniform sequencing depth across donors was assumed in presence/absence analyses, although this assumption may not hold. It was suggested by the authors that the approach could potentially be generalized to other disease states and immunological phenotypes. In a later analysis, HLA-associated TCR beta chains were found to be more clonally expanded and to have lower generation probabilities than equally common non-associated chains. When HLA alleles, especially DR and DQ, strongly co-occurred, TCR associations were difficult to assign to individual alleles. Linkage disequilibrium might explain the correlated functional status among segregating V segments, but an unknown experimental factor could not be excluded. A group of highly shared sequence variants was considered likely to be a technical artifact of the sequencing pipeline. In a later genetic analysis, fewer N-insertions in productive TCRs were reported among donors in an Asian-associated ancestry cluster than the 666-donor mean. The 87-base-pair reads could not distinguish some IMGT-functional V segments, including TRBV6-2 and TRBV6-3, so those segments were excluded. Broadly in line with IMGT annotations, most TCR beta V segments showed up in productive rearrangements about 87% or about 30% of the time in an earlier analysis of 450 to 750 of the donors. Three of the identified cytomegalovirus-associated TCR beta chains were confirmed in vitro to be specific for cytomegalovirus antigens. A later analysis found that most CMV-associated TCR beta chains appeared HLA-restricted, with HLA associations seemingly driven largely by CMV exposure. A further reported finding was that TCR beta sequences accurately predicted the HLA-A and HLA-B alleles for most subjects in the first cohort. Only TCR beta chains were sequenced in this cohort, and the absence of alpha or paired-chain data limited detectable features. While some public TCRs were present in many individuals, most TCR sequences turned up only very rarely across donors. For the cohort, immune exposure information was limited to CMV serostatus. In a later genetic analysis, a missense DCLRE1C variant was associated with V-gene and J-gene trimming of TCR beta chains, and the association was replicated in an independent cohort. In the study, approximately 150 TCR beta chains were listed as associated with cytomegalovirus. In a later analysis, the rate of TCR association differed among HLA loci, with DRB1 alleles having the most associated TCRs and HLA-C alleles having the fewest. Because HLA typing was unavailable for some donors at each locus, only the typed subset was used in association tests. The classifier was reported to diagnose cytomegalovirus status with high specificity and sensitivity in both the original and validation cohorts. Specific HLA alleles were associated with over 15,000 TCR beta sequences at a false discovery rate of 0.05 in a later analysis.

On this clone itself: Its antigen remains undetermined. No much larger clone is present one base from it, and per-base qualities are unavailable.

In total, roughly 670 healthy bone marrow donors made up the cohort. At the time of sampling, all cohort members were nominally healthy, though unrecorded immune exposures were likely present. The donor was CMV seropositive and belonged to the group of 250 to 300 seropositive cohort members. Each donor provided a peripheral blood sample, and peripheral blood mononuclear cells were used for TCR beta sequencing. The Qiagen DNeasy Blood Extraction Kit was used to extract genomic DNA from the blood cell samples. The chain was built from TRBV9 and TRBJ1-2, and TRBD1 matches 8 of the central bases. The TCR sequence derives from a woman aged 18-29 years in good health and CMV-seropositive. Input material: PBMCs. The bases are TGTGCCAGCAGCGTGGGACAGGCTCAAGCCTCTTGGGATGGCTACACCTTC. Its coded protein is CASSVGQAQASWDGYTF.